The present TCR beta chain was sequenced within a study of blood T cells in healthy people across ages. Regarding the study as a whole: The unsorted PBMCs prevented any conclusive comparison of naive versus antigen-experienced cells.

The CDR3 sequence is 17 residues long. V was cut by 6 bases and J by 7 bases, with 28 bases left in between. Isolation per sample recovered at least 6.5 million PBMCs. As to this clonotype: What it recognizes is unknown.

For the second PCR, which ran for 7 to 11 cycles, a sample-barcoded 5' primer and a J-beta primer mix were used. Sequencing recovered at least 3 million CDR3-containing paired-end reads from each sample. TCRdb ran MiXCR on the 5' RACE reads and lists one entry per CDR3 protein. The sample holds over 950,000 distinct CDR3 sequences, 45% to 60% seen once. This TCR was recovered from a woman aged 55-70 years in good health. Source material: blood. This sequence joins TRBV12-3 or TRBV12-4 and TRBJ2-7, with D possibly being TRBD1 or TRBD2 (5 bases each). The CDR3 DNA reads as TGTGCCAGCAGGGGACCCGAGTCCAGGGTAATTGGCAATGAGCAGTACTTC. It translates to CASRGPESRVIGNEQYF.